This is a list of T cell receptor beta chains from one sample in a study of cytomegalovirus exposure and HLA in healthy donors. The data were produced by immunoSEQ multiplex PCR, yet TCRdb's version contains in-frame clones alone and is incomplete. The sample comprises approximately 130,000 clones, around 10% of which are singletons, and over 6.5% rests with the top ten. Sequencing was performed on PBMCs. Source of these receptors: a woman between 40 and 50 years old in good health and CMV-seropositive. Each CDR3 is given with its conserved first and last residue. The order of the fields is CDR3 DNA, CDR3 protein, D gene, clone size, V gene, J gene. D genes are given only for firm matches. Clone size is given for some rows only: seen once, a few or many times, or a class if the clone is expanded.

cdr3_nt: TGTGCCAGCTCACCATGGAGAGATACGCAGTATTTT; cdr3_aa: CASSPWRDTQYF; d_call: NA; clone_size: NA; v_call: TRBV18; j_call: TRBJ2-3
cdr3_nt: TGTGCCAGCAGCAAAACCCCGGGTTGGGGGGGAGGCACAGATACGCAGTATTTT; cdr3_aa: CASSKTPGWGGGTDTQYF; d_call: TRBD2; clone_size: NA; v_call: TRBV2; j_call: TRBJ2-3
cdr3_nt: TGTGCCAGCAGCTCCAGGTTCCCCAGCTCCTACGAGCAGTACTTC; cdr3_aa: CASSSRFPSSYEQYF; d_call: NA; clone_size: NA; v_call: TRBV5-6; j_call: TRBJ2-7
cdr3_nt: TGTGCCAGCGCCCTGACGGGGGGCGTGGCAGATACGCAGTATTTT; cdr3_aa: CASALTGGVADTQYF; d_call: NA; clone_size: few; v_call: TRBV5-4; j_call: TRBJ2-3
cdr3_nt: TGTGCCAGCAGGTCTCTCGGGGGGGGCGACACTGAAGCTTTCTTT; cdr3_aa: CASRSLGGGDTEAFF; d_call: NA; clone_size: NA; v_call: TRBV27; j_call: TRBJ1-1
cdr3_nt: TGCGCCAGCAGCGATGGAACAGGAGAGAGGGAAAAACTGTTTTTT; cdr3_aa: CASSDGTGEREKLFF; d_call: NA; clone_size: NA; v_call: TRBV5-1; j_call: TRBJ1-4
cdr3_nt: TGTGCCAGCAGCTTAAGTTTGGGACAGGGGAACACCGGGGAGCTGTTTTTT; cdr3_aa: CASSLSLGQGNTGELFF; d_call: TRBD1; clone_size: NA; v_call: TRBV7-9; j_call: TRBJ2-2
cdr3_nt: TGTGCCAGCAGCTTAGGCCAGGGAGGGGACACCGGGGAGCTGTTTTTT; cdr3_aa: CASSLGQGGDTGELFF; d_call: TRBD2; clone_size: few; v_call: TRBV11-2; j_call: TRBJ2-2
cdr3_nt: TGTGCCAGCAGTTTATGGGACAGGGGACCCTACGAGCAGTACTTC; cdr3_aa: CASSLWDRGPYEQYF; d_call: TRBD1; clone_size: few; v_call: TRBV27; j_call: TRBJ2-7
cdr3_nt: TGTGCCAGCACCCTGACAGGGACTGGAAACACCATATATTTT; cdr3_aa: CASTLTGTGNTIYF; d_call: TRBD1; clone_size: few; v_call: TRBV2; j_call: TRBJ1-3
cdr3_nt: TGTGCCAGCAGCTTAGGGCGAGGGATCGGGGAGCTGTTTTTT; cdr3_aa: CASSLGRGIGELFF; d_call: NA; clone_size: few; v_call: TRBV7-9; j_call: TRBJ2-2
cdr3_nt: TGTGCCAGCAGCTTGGGGACAGGGTTCGTCTACGAGCAGTACTTC; cdr3_aa: CASSLGTGFVYEQYF; d_call: TRBD1; clone_size: NA; v_call: TRBV7-9; j_call: TRBJ2-7
cdr3_nt: TGTGCCAGCAGATCGGGGAAGGGGGCCAACGTCCTGACTTTC; cdr3_aa: CASRSGKGANVLTF; d_call: NA; clone_size: NA; v_call: TRBV7-3; j_call: TRBJ2-6
cdr3_nt: TGTGCCAGCAGCGTAAAGCAGGGGGCGAACACCGGGGAGCTGTTTTTT; cdr3_aa: CASSVKQGANTGELFF; d_call: TRBD1; clone_size: few; v_call: TRBV9; j_call: TRBJ2-2
cdr3_nt: TGTGCCATCAGTGAGTCGAAGTCTAGCGGGGTAGGAGAGCAGTTCTTC; cdr3_aa: CAISESKSSGVGEQFF; d_call: TRBD2; clone_size: few; v_call: TRBV10-3; j_call: TRBJ2-1
cdr3_nt: TGCGCCAGCAGCCAAGATTTGGGACAGGGGAACACTGAAGCTTTCTTT; cdr3_aa: CASSQDLGQGNTEAFF; d_call: TRBD1; clone_size: few; v_call: TRBV4-3; j_call: TRBJ1-1
cdr3_nt: TGCGCCAGCAGCCAAGAACCGGGACTAGCGGGGGGGCAAACCGGGGAGCTGTTTTTT; cdr3_aa: CASSQEPGLAGGQTGELFF; d_call: TRBD2; clone_size: NA; v_call: TRBV4-1; j_call: TRBJ2-2
cdr3_nt: TGTGCCAGCAGTGGTTGGACAGACAGTAACACCGGGGAGCTGTTTTTT; cdr3_aa: CASSGWTDSNTGELFF; d_call: NA; clone_size: few; v_call: TRBV27; j_call: TRBJ2-2
cdr3_nt: TGTGCCACCAGCAGAGGCGGACAGGGGGCCGGGGAGCTGTTTTTT; cdr3_aa: CATSRGGQGAGELFF; d_call: TRBD1; clone_size: NA; v_call: TRBV15; j_call: TRBJ2-2
cdr3_nt: TGCGCCAGCAGTCACCCCGGGGAGCGGGAGAACACCGGGGAGCTGTTTTTT; cdr3_aa: CASSHPGERENTGELFF; d_call: TRBD2; clone_size: NA; v_call: TRBV23-1; j_call: TRBJ2-2
cdr3_nt: TGTGCCAGCACCCAACTGGATGGCTACACCTTC; cdr3_aa: CASTQLDGYTF; d_call: NA; clone_size: NA; v_call: TRBV2; j_call: TRBJ1-2
cdr3_nt: TGCAGCGACCGCACGGTAGATACGCAGTATTTT; cdr3_aa: CSDRTVDTQYF; d_call: NA; clone_size: NA; v_call: TRBV29-1; j_call: TRBJ2-3
cdr3_nt: TGCGCCAGCAGCCAAGATTTCGGTTTCTCTTATAATTCGCCCCTCCACTTT; cdr3_aa: CASSQDFGFSYNSPLHF; d_call: NA; clone_size: few; v_call: TRBV4-1; j_call: TRBJ1-6
cdr3_nt: TGTGCCAGCAGCCCCGATTTGGACTCCTATGGCTACACCTTC; cdr3_aa: CASSPDLDSYGYTF; d_call: NA; clone_size: few; v_call: TRBV7-9; j_call: TRBJ1-2
cdr3_nt: TGTGCCAGCAGCCCACCTCTGACTAGTCGTGAGACCCAGTACTTC; cdr3_aa: CASSPPLTSRETQYF; d_call: NA; clone_size: few; v_call: TRBV7-9; j_call: TRBJ2-5
cdr3_nt: TGCGCCAGCAGCCGCCCCATAGGACAGGGAAACACTGAAGCTTTCTTT; cdr3_aa: CASSRPIGQGNTEAFF; d_call: TRBD1; clone_size: few; v_call: TRBV5-1; j_call: TRBJ1-1
cdr3_nt: TGTGCCAGCTCACCGGGGGGGCTAACTGAAGCTTTCTTT; cdr3_aa: CASSPGGLTEAFF; d_call: NA; clone_size: NA; v_call: TRBV18; j_call: TRBJ1-1
cdr3_nt: TGTGCCAGCAGTTGGACAGGGGGTGACGAGCAGTACTTC; cdr3_aa: CASSWTGGDEQYF; d_call: TRBD1; clone_size: NA; v_call: TRBV27; j_call: TRBJ2-7
cdr3_nt: TGCGCCAGCAGCTTCGGTCTAGCGGGGGACCTCACGACAGATACGCAGTATTTT; cdr3_aa: CASSFGLAGDLTTDTQYF; d_call: TRBD2; clone_size: few; v_call: TRBV5-1; j_call: TRBJ2-3